One and the same sample provided the 9 T cell receptor beta chains below, sequenced in a study of CD8 T cells in ankylosing spondylitis. MiXCR, applied by TCRdb to the 5' RACE reads, yields one record per CDR3 protein. The top ten clones hold about 15% of a sample with 150,000 to 250,000 distinct CDR3 sequences, over 10% of them seen once. The specimen sequenced was blood, either unsorted or a sorted T cell fraction (not recorded which). Every receptor here comes from a male donor with ankylosing spondylitis or in good health (not recorded which).

Details on this clonotype: One end of the junction does not line up with germline, which may come from a read error. The chain is built from TRBV5-6 and TRBJ2-6; no clear D. The CDR3 runs 18 residues. Germline V gene lookup returns CDR1 SGHDT and CDR2 YYEEEE. This CDR3 reads CAISSGLASSPGANVLTF. In DNA form, the CDR3 reads TGTGCCATCAGCTCCGGGCTCGCGAGTTCCCCTGGGGCCAACGTCCTGACTTTC.

This chain uses TRBV3-1 with TRBJ2-3, with D uncertain. Germline CDR1 LGHDT, CDR2 YNNKEL (reference sequence). The CDR3 spans 15 residues. Between the trimmed V and J ends, which lost 4 bases and 0 bases, there was a span of 11 bases. DNA for the CDR3: TGTGCCAGCAGCCTGATACCTTCGAGCACAGATACGCAGTATTTT. It yields the protein CASSLIPSSTDTQYF.

The chain recombines TRBV2 with TRBJ2-2; 9 bases line up with TRBD1. CDR1 is SNHLY, CDR2 FYNNEI, per germline. V shed 7 bases and J 6 bases; nucleotides not matched to a gene: 6. This CDR3 region has 14 residues. CDR3 in amino acids: CASTGQGRAGELFF. CDR3 nucleotides: TGTGCCAGCACCGGACAGGGGCGAGCCGGGGAGCTGTTTTTT.

The table lists this clonotype with a few counts. CDR3: CASSLEGGVQWYEQYF. In nucleotides, the CDR3 is TGCGCCAGCAGCTTGGAGGGCGGGGTGCAGTGGTACGAGCAGTACTTC. This sequence joins TRBV5-1 and TRBJ2-7, with D perhaps matching TRBD2 (6 bases). Germline assignment: CDR1 SGHRS and CDR2 YFSETQ. V was shortened by 0 bases and J by 4 bases, with 17 bases between the two germline ends. The CDR3 loop spans 16 amino acids.

In this sample, this clonotype turned up many times. The V gene is TRBV20-1, the J gene TRBJ1-5; TRBD1 is a possible D gene (5 bases). CDR1 is DFQATT and CDR2 is SNEGSKA in the germline V gene (reference sequence). Between the trimmed V and J ends, which lost 2 bases and 5 bases, there was a span of 10 bases. The CDR3 is 13 residues long. This chain's CDR3 is CSARQGEYQPQHF. In nucleotides, the CDR3 is TGCAGTGCTAGACAAGGGGAGTATCAGCCCCAGCATTTT.

In its sample, this clonotype was seen many times. The chain uses TRBV5-4 and TRBJ2-3; D might be TRBD2 (5 bases). Germline CDR1 SGHNT, CDR2 YYREEE (reference sequence). This CDR3 contains 14 residues. The V and J ends lost 6 bases and 5 bases respectively, with 16 bases between them. This chain's CDR3 is CASKGEGIQDTQYF. DNA of the CDR3: TGTGCCAGCAAGGGAGAGGGTATTCAAGATACGCAGTATTTT.

V gene TRBV30 combines with J gene TRBJ2-5, with no clear D. V lost 3 bases to trimming and J lost 3 bases, with 8 bases between them. Germline V gene lookup returns CDR1 GTSNPN and CDR2 SVGIG (reference sequence). The CDR3 spans 12 residues. The CDR3 reads CAWRTDEETQYF. CDR3 bases: TGTGCCTGGAGGACGGATGAAGAGACCCAGTACTTC. Variable domain in full (rest from reference TRBV30 and TRBJ2-5): SQTIHQWPATLVQPVGSPLSLECTVEGTSNPNLYWYRQAAGRGLQLLFYSVGIGQISSEVPQNLSASRPQDRQFILSSKKLLLSDSGFYLCAWRTDEETQYFGPGTRLLVL.

This clonotype was seen a few times. V gene TRBV5-6 combines with J gene TRBJ2-1; D is perhaps TRBD1 (6 bases). V dropped 2 bases and J dropped 2 bases, with 11 bases sitting between them. Germline CDR1 reads SGHDT; CDR2 reads YYEEEE. The CDR3 consists of 15 residues. CDR3 amino acids: CASSFSGHPYNEQFF. The DNA for the CDR3 is TGTGCCAGCAGCTTTTCGGGACACCCCTACAATGAGCAGTTCTTC.

This clonotype was detected many times. V usage is TRBV25-1 and J usage is TRBJ1-1, with a possible D match to TRBD1 (5 bases). V shed 4 bases and J shed 1 base, with 10 bases lying between them. This CDR3 region has 14 residues. Germline V gives CDR1 MGHDK, CDR2 SYGVNS. CDR3 sequence: CASSASDTNTEAFF. For the CDR3, the DNA is TGTGCCAGCAGTGCCTCGGACACGAACACTGAAGCTTTCTTT.